A selection of T cell receptor beta chains follows, all from one sample in a study of human T cells and chemical hapten exposure. TCRdb reprocessed the RACE reads with MiXCR, giving one entry per CDR3 protein. The repertoire holds around 350,000 distinct CDR3 sequences, approximately 5.8% seen once, with roughly 8.2% in the top ten. The sequencing used whole blood, collected in connection with sensitization to the hapten diphenylcyclopropenone (DPC). All receptors derive from a woman aged 18-30 years with alopecia areata. Some clones in this sample may be carry-over from other donors' samples. Each CDR3 is given with its conserved first and last residue. The order of the fields is clone size, V gene, J gene, D gene, CDR3 protein, CDR3 DNA. A D gene is named only where the DNA matches it firmly. Clone sizes are given selectively: once, few, many, or a class where the clone is expanded.

size: NA; V: TRBV4-2; J: TRBJ2-5; D: NA; CDR3: CASSQDLARQETQYF; DNA: TGTGCCAGCAGCCAAGATCTAGCTCGGCAAGAGACCCAGTACTTC
size: many; V: TRBV20-1; J: TRBJ2-7; D: TRBD1; CDR3: CSAATRQGWAYEQYF; DNA: TGCAGTGCTGCAACACGACAGGGTTGGGCCTACGAGCAGTACTTC
size: few; V: TRBV5-8; J: TRBJ2-7; D: TRBD1; CDR3: CASSLGQGADEQYF; DNA: TGTGCCAGCAGCTTGGGACAGGGGGCAGACGAGCAGTACTTC
size: NA; V: TRBV2; J: TRBJ1-2; D: NA; CDR3: CASSEAGARHTF; DNA: TGTGCCAGCAGTGAAGCGGGGGCCAGGCACACCTTC
size: NA; V: TRBV28; J: TRBJ1-1; D: NA; CDR3: CVSSLLGGSTEAFF; DNA: TGTGTCAGCAGTTTGCTCGGGGGTTCTACTGAAGCTTTCTTT
size: NA; V: TRBV21-1; J: TRBJ2-3; D: NA; CDR3: CASSKVRGVADTQYF; DNA: TGTGCCAGCAGCAAAGTCAGGGGGGTTGCAGATACGCAGTATTTT
size: NA; V: TRBV7-2; J: TRBJ1-2; D: NA; CDR3: CASSLQNYGYTF; DNA: TGTGCCAGCAGCTTACAGAACTATGGCTACACCTTC
size: few; V: TRBV20-1; J: TRBJ2-7; D: NA; CDR3: CSASLNRAYEQYF; DNA: TGCAGTGCTAGTCTGAACAGGGCCTACGAGCAGTACTTC
size: many; V: TRBV18; J: TRBJ1-2; D: NA; CDR3: CASSPPLDRRINYGYTF; DNA: TGTGCCAGCTCACCCCCCTTAGACAGGCGAATCAACTATGGCTACACCTTC
size: once; V: TRBV3-1; J: TRBJ1-1; D: NA; CDR3: CASSQAGSGTEAFF; DNA: TGTGCCAGCAGCCAAGCAGGGTCCGGCACTGAAGCTTTCTTT
size: NA; V: TRBV20-1; J: TRBJ2-6; D: TRBD2; CDR3: CSATLAGGIFSGANVLTF; DNA: TGCAGTGCCACTCTAGCGGGGGGAATATTCTCTGGGGCCAACGTCCTGACTTTC
size: few; V: TRBV3-1; J: TRBJ1-2; D: NA; CDR3: CASSSWDKALGGYTF; DNA: TGTGCCAGCAGCTCCTGGGACAAGGCCCTCGGGGGCTACACCTTC
size: many; V: TRBV4-2; J: TRBJ2-3; D: TRBD1; CDR3: CASSQDLGTGGPDTQYF; DNA: TGTGCCAGCAGCCAAGATTTGGGGACAGGGGGTCCAGATACGCAGTATTTT
size: few; V: TRBV12-3/TRBV12-4; J: TRBJ1-1; D: NA; CDR3: CASSSGEERTEAFF; DNA: TGTGCCAGCAGCTCGGGGGAGGAACGCACTGAAGCTTTCTTT
size: few; V: TRBV7-2; J: TRBJ1-1; D: NA; CDR3: CASSISQGPRGAFF; DNA: TGTGCCAGCAGCATTAGTCAGGGTCCCAGAGGGGCTTTCTTT
size: many; V: TRBV24-1; J: TRBJ1-2; D: NA; CDR3: CATGGGYTF; DNA: TGTGCCACCGGTGGTGGCTACACCTTC
size: few; V: TRBV20-1; J: TRBJ2-7; D: TRBD1; CDR3: CSAPDRGYEQYF; DNA: TGCAGTGCTCCGGACAGGGGGTACGAGCAGTACTTC
size: NA; V: TRBV24-1; J: TRBJ2-3; D: NA; CDR3: CATSDRGLGTDTQYF; DNA: TGTGCCACCAGTGACCGGGGACTCGGCACAGATACGCAGTATTTT
size: NA; V: TRBV5-1; J: TRBJ1-1; D: NA; CDR3: CASSFAPGSPEAFF; DNA: TGCGCCAGCAGCTTTGCCCCAGGGAGCCCTGAAGCTTTCTTT
size: many; V: TRBV6-2/TRBV6-3; J: TRBJ2-1; D: NA; CDR3: CASSYGPQDGNEQFF; DNA: TGTGCCAGCAGTTACGGGCCACAAGACGGCAATGAGCAGTTCTTC
size: NA; V: TRBV7-9; J: TRBJ2-4; D: NA; CDR3: CASSPRTVRGQDIQYF; DNA: TGTGCCAGCAGCCCCCGGACAGTCCGAGGTCAAGACATTCAGTACTTC
size: NA; V: TRBV3-1; J: TRBJ1-1; D: TRBD1; CDR3: CASSRTGDAEAFF; DNA: TGTGCCAGCAGTCGGACAGGGGACGCTGAAGCTTTCTTT
size: few; V: TRBV9; J: TRBJ2-7; D: TRBD1; CDR3: CASSASDRAYEQYF; DNA: TGTGCCAGCAGCGCATCAGACAGGGCCTACGAGCAGTACTTC
size: NA; V: TRBV12-3/TRBV12-4; J: TRBJ2-5; D: NA; CDR3: CASSFDGAETQYF; DNA: TGTGCCAGCAGTTTTGATGGAGCAGAGACCCAGTACTTC
size: few; V: TRBV12-3/TRBV12-4; J: TRBJ1-2; D: TRBD1; CDR3: CASSFTGVEGYTF; DNA: TGTGCCAGCAGTTTTACAGGGGTGGAAGGCTACACCTTC
size: many; V: TRBV7-6; J: TRBJ2-2; D: TRBD2; CDR3: CASSLGTSPNTGELFF; DNA: TGTGCCAGCAGCTTAGGGACTAGCCCTAACACCGGGGAGCTGTTTTTT
size: few; V: TRBV6-5; J: TRBJ1-1; D: NA; CDR3: CASSENRDRPTEAFF; DNA: TGTGCCAGCAGTGAGAACAGGGACCGTCCTACTGAAGCTTTCTTT
size: NA; V: TRBV28; J: TRBJ2-1; D: NA; CDR3: CASSPGDKTYNEQFF; DNA: TGTGCCAGCAGTCCCGGGGACAAAACCTACAATGAGCAGTTCTTC
size: NA; V: TRBV20-1; J: TRBJ1-6; D: NA; CDR3: CSASIRVGDNSPLHF; DNA: TGCAGTGCTAGTATCCGGGTAGGCGATAATTCACCCCTCCACTTT
size: many; V: TRBV6-2/TRBV6-3; J: TRBJ2-7; D: NA; CDR3: CASSMDRAPAGPYEQYF; DNA: TGTGCCAGCAGTATGGACAGGGCCCCAGCGGGACCCTACGAGCAGTACTTC
size: many; V: TRBV27; J: TRBJ2-3; D: NA; CDR3: CASSSALGADTQYF; DNA: TGTGCCAGCAGTTCAGCACTAGGAGCAGATACGCAGTATTTT
size: NA; V: TRBV29-1; J: TRBJ2-1; D: NA; CDR3: CSVEGGPLYNEQFF; DNA: TGCAGCGTTGAGGGCGGACCCTTATACAATGAGCAGTTCTTC
size: many; V: TRBV2; J: TRBJ1-5; D: NA; CDR3: CASSEGYSNQPQHF; DNA: TGTGCCAGCAGTGAGGGTTATAGCAATCAGCCCCAGCATTTT
size: few; V: TRBV4-1; J: TRBJ2-7; D: TRBD1; CDR3: CASGNDRGSEQYF; DNA: TGCGCCAGCGGGAATGACAGGGGATCCGAGCAGTACTTC
size: many; V: TRBV18; J: TRBJ1-1; D: NA; CDR3: CASSPTRDGRAFF; DNA: TGTGCCAGCTCTCCGACTAGAGACGGCCGAGCTTTCTTT
size: many; V: TRBV12-3/TRBV12-4; J: TRBJ2-1; D: NA; CDR3: CASSKNDGANNEQFF; DNA: TGTGCCAGCAGCAAAAACGACGGGGCCAACAATGAGCAGTTCTTC
size: NA; V: TRBV7-2; J: TRBJ2-3; D: TRBD2; CDR3: CASSPANSGGARDTQYF; DNA: TGTGCCAGCAGCCCGGCTAATAGCGGGGGGGCTAGAGATACGCAGTATTTT
size: many; V: TRBV28; J: TRBJ1-1; D: NA; CDR3: CASSLAGGNTEAFF; DNA: TGTGCCAGCAGTTTAGCAGGAGGGAACACTGAAGCTTTCTTT
size: few; V: TRBV5-4; J: TRBJ2-7; D: NA; CDR3: CASSLGATSYEQYF; DNA: TGTGCCAGCAGCTTGGGGGCGACTAGTTACGAGCAGTACTTC
size: NA; V: TRBV6-5; J: TRBJ2-3; D: TRBD2; CDR3: CASSYARAGVGTDTQYF; DNA: TGTGCCAGCAGTTACGCCCGGGCGGGAGTAGGCACAGATACGCAGTATTTT
size: many; V: TRBV12-3/TRBV12-4; J: TRBJ2-1; D: NA; CDR3: CASSGTHEQFF; DNA: TGTGCCAGCAGTGGTACGCATGAGCAGTTCTTC